The clone carrying this TCR beta chain occurred a few times. Antigen unknown. The data originate from a study of T cell repertoires in cytomegalovirus infection. Study details: Evidence of both CMV infection and a matching HLA type came from public TCR beta signatures. Findings and limits, study-wide: Ex vivo, HLA-C-restricted CMV-specific TCR beta clonotypes prevailed over the rest of the response.

A single record per CDR3 protein comes from TCRdb applying MiXCR to the reads. Counted here are hundreds of thousands of distinct CDR3 sequences, roughly a third occurring once; the ten biggest clones make up about 20%. The CDR3 contains 15 residues. Germline trimming cut 2 bases from V and 9 bases from J; bases unmatched to any gene: 7. Germline lookup yields CDR1 MNHGY and CDR2 SVAAGI. The J gene is TRBJ2-1, the V gene TRBV6-9, with 10 bases identical to TRBD2. The TCR originated in a human donor in good health (CMV status not recorded). Some clones in this sample may be carry-over from other donors' samples. The starting material was cultured PBMCs, obtained from culture after CMV antigen stimulation. DNA of the CDR3: TGTGCCAGCAGTTATCTAGGACTAGCGGAGGGTGAGCAGTTCTTC. Translation gives CASSYLGLAEGEQFF.